This T cell receptor beta chain is drawn from a study of blood T cell repertoires in COVID-19. Overall study context: COVID-19 samples, acute and convalescent, were from the United States, Italy and Spain. PBMCs, B-cell-depleted T cells, or T cells provided the cDNA or gDNA that made up the material.

Germline V gene data show CDR1 as SGHDN and CDR2 as FVKESK. The CDR3 is made up of 17 amino acids. Trimming pared 0 bases from V and 0 bases from J, leaving 9 bases between. Original methodology: Scientists estimated how many nucleated cells there were by amplifying reference gene primers. TCRdb keeps only in-frame clones here, not all; method: immunoSEQ multiplex PCR. V, J and clone size are taken as reported in that table, and D and trimming were inferred from the DNA itself. The top ten clones hold 10% of a sample with 140,000 to 150,000 clones, 80% to 90% of them seen once. This clonotype originated in a man aged 60 to 69 with active or convalescent COVID-19. V gene TRBV14 combines with J gene TRBJ1-6; no firm D call. The source material was peripheral blood. As DNA, the CDR3 is TGTGCCAGCAGCCAAGATCAGCGGAGCTCCTATAATTCACCCCTCCACTTT. Its protein product is CASSQDQRSSYNSPLHF. The full variable domain, its missing parts supplied by reference TRBV14 and TRBJ1-6, is EAGVTQFPSHSVIEKGQTVTLRCDPISGHDNLYWYRRVMGKEIKFLLHFVKESKQDESGMPNNRFLAERTGGTYSTLKVQPAELEDSGVYFCASSQDQRSSYNSPLHFGNGTRLTVT.